These 15 T cell receptor beta chains share one sample of origin, sequenced in a study of radiation and T cells in renal cell carcinoma. The table came from immunoSEQ multiplex PCR; TCRdb's copy has only in-frame clones and leaves some out. This sample carries 70,000 to 100,000 clones, 82% of them seen once, and the ten largest clones take approximately 6.4%. Time point: baseline pretreatment blood. The treatment is: 15 Gy SBRT to primary tumor, nephrectomy 4 weeks later. Material: blood, obtained from a patient whose treatment included radiotherapy and nephrectomy. These receptors all stem from a man in his 60s with renal cell carcinoma.

The rearrangement joins TRBV10-2 to TRBJ2-1; weak D call: TRBD2 (5 bases). Germline CDR1 is WSHSY and CDR2 is SAAADI. The CDR3 is 14 residues long. V was cut by 0 bases and J by 9 bases, with 12 bases left in between. CDR3 bases: TGCGCCAGCAGTGAGTCGATCGGGGTCGGTGAGCAGTTCTTC. Translating it yields CASSESIGVGEQFF.

The chain links TRBV5-6 to TRBJ2-2, with TRBD1 matching over 10 bases. The germline CDR1 and CDR2 sequences are SGHDT and YYEEEE. This CDR3 is built from 17 residues. With V trimmed by 4 bases and J by 7 bases, 13 bases remained unmatched. This CDR3 is CASSPGPGQGSVGELFF. CDR3 nucleotides: TGTGCCAGCAGCCCTGGTCCGGGACAGGGGAGCGTCGGGGAGCTGTTTTTT.

This clone was detected ten times or more. The J gene is TRBJ2-7, the V gene TRBV19; D is tentatively TRBD1 or TRBD2 (6 bases each). The CDR3 length is 14 residues. Germline V CDR1 and CDR2: LNHDA, SQIVND (reference sequence). The ends were cut back, 4 bases at V and 3 bases at J, with 13 bases in the middle. The CDR3 bases are TGTGCCAGTAGTACGCCGGGGGCGAGCTACGAGCAGTACTTC. It translates to CASSTPGASYEQYF.

The V gene is TRBV30, the J gene TRBJ2-5; possible D gene TRBD1, 6 bases. Germline CDR1 reads GTSNPN; CDR2 reads SVGIG (reference sequence). The CDR3 contains 13 residues. V lost 4 bases and J 1 base, leaving 10 bases between the germline ends. In DNA, the CDR3 is TGTGCCTGGACGACAGGCCCCCAAGAGACCCAGTACTTC. This codes for CAWTTGPQETQYF. Drawing the rest from reference TRBV30 and TRBJ2-5, the complete variable domain is SQTIHQWPATLVQPVGSPLSLECTVEGTSNPNLYWYRQAAGRGLQLLFYSVGIGQISSEVPQNLSASRPQDRQFILSSKKLLLSDSGFYLCAWTTGPQETQYFGPGTRLLVL.

The V call is TRBV13, the J call TRBJ2-5; 10 bases align to TRBD2. The germline V gene has CDR1 PRHDT and CDR2 FYEKMQ (reference sequence). V was clipped by 2 bases and J by 7 bases; unmatched bases: 13. The CDR3 length is 17 residues. CDR3 nucleotide sequence: TGTGCCAGCAGCTTATGGTCCCGGTCTAGCGGGAGTGGGACCCAGTACTTC. Amino acids: CASSLWSRSSGSGTQYF.

This clone was seen a handful of times. The rearrangement links TRBV6-6 to TRBJ1-5; no clear D gene. The CDR3 has 14 residues. The germline V and J ends were trimmed by 2 bases and 4 bases, with 9 bases remaining between them. The germline CDR1 and CDR2 sequences are MNHNY and SVGAGI (reference sequence). CDR3 region: CASSYNPYNQPQHF. The CDR3 nucleotides read TGTGCCAGCAGTTACAATCCGTATAATCAGCCCCAGCATTTT.

The chain joins TRBV5-4 to TRBJ2-2, with TRBD2 matching 13 bases. V shed 0 bases and J 4 bases; nucleotides not matched to a gene: 3. CDR3 length: 17 residues. Germline-derived CDR1 and CDR2 are SGHNT and YYREEE (reference sequence). The CDR3 region is CASSLAGLAGPTGELFF. CDR3 in DNA: TGTGCCAGCAGCTTGGCGGGACTAGCGGGACCCACCGGGGAGCTGTTTTTT.

The rearrangement joins TRBV5-1 to TRBJ2-5; D is uncertain. CDR1 is SGHRS and CDR2 is YFSETQ in the germline V gene. This CDR3 comprises 13 residues. Trimming shortened V by 3 bases and J by 2 bases, and 8 bases separated the two germline ends. CDR3 nucleotide sequence: TGCGCCAGCAGCTGGGCAAGGCAAGAGACCCAGTACTTC. Its protein product is CASSWARQETQYF.

The chain links TRBV7-2 to TRBJ2-7; D call uncertain. This CDR3 comprises 12 residues. Germline values: CDR1 SGHTA, CDR2 FQGNSA. Trimming shortened V by 2 bases and J by 2 bases, and 4 bases separated the two germline ends. CDR3 nucleotide sequence: TGTGCCAGCAGCTTAACAGCCTACGAGCAGTACTTC. This encodes CASSLTAYEQYF.

CDR3 amino acids: CASSRDRSSNYGYTF. CDR3 in DNA: TGTGCCAGCAGTCGGGACAGGTCTTCCAACTATGGCTACACCTTC. V is TRBV2 and J is TRBJ1-2; TRBD1 matches at 8 bases. J gave up 2 bases and V 5 bases, and 7 bases lay outside the gene matches. CDR1 SNHLY and CDR2 FYNNEI come from the germline V gene. The CDR3 consists of 15 residues.

The rearrangement uses TRBV10-3 and TRBJ1-5; D gene uncertain. Germline values: CDR1 ENHRY, CDR2 SYGVKD. CDR3 length equals 13 residues. Between the trimmed V and J ends, which lost 2 bases and 6 bases, there was a span of 8 bases. CDR3: CAISEGPGQPQHF. The CDR3 DNA is TGTGCCATCAGTGAGGGGCCCGGTCAGCCCCAGCATTTT.

V usage is TRBV27 and J usage is TRBJ2-7; D possibly corresponds to TRBD2 (6 bases). Germline CDR1 and CDR2: MNHEY and SMNVEV (reference sequence). The CDR3 totals 14 residues. V dropped 0 bases and J dropped 11 bases, with 17 bases sitting between them. As DNA, the CDR3 is TGTGCCAGCAGTTTATCGCGGGGTGGGGAATACGAGTACTTC. Amino acids: CASSLSRGGEYEYF.

With respect to this clone: The same CDR3 also results from other DNA sequences found in this sample. Here the CDR3 reads CASSLAGSTDTQYF. CDR3 bases: TGCGCCAGCAGCTTGGCCGGGAGCACAGATACGCAGTATTTT. The rearrangement links TRBV5-1 to TRBJ2-3; no reliable D call. Germline CDR1 and CDR2: SGHRS and YFSETQ. The CDR3 covers 14 residues. Trimming shortened V by 0 bases and J by 0 bases, and 5 bases separated the two germline ends. The full variable domain, completed using reference TRBV5-1 and TRBJ2-3, is KAGVTQTPRYLIKTRGQQVTLSCSPISGHRSVSWYQQTPGQGLQFLFEYFSETQRNKGNFPGRFSGRQFSNSRSEMNVSTLELGDSALYLCASSLAGSTDTQYFGPGTRLTVL.

The V and J genes are TRBV5-1 and TRBJ2-1, with TRBD2 identical over 7 bases. V shed 4 bases, J shed 8 bases, and the junction held 12 bases outside the gene matches. This CDR3 is built from 15 residues. Germline V gene data show CDR1 as SGHRS and CDR2 as YFSETQ. This chain's CDR3 is CASSGTAGVGDEQFF. As DNA, the CDR3 is TGCGCCAGCAGCGGCACGGCGGGGGTCGGCGATGAGCAGTTCTTC.

The chain has TRBV7-9 and TRBJ1-2; 11 positions agree with TRBD1. Trimming removed 5 bases from V and 5 bases from J; junction bases left unmatched: 7. Germline V gene data show CDR1 as SEHNR and CDR2 as FQNEAQ (reference sequence). This CDR3 region has 15 residues. CDR3 in amino acids: CASSPRDRGKYGYTF. For the CDR3, the DNA is TGTGCCAGCAGCCCCAGGGACAGGGGGAAATATGGCTACACCTTC.